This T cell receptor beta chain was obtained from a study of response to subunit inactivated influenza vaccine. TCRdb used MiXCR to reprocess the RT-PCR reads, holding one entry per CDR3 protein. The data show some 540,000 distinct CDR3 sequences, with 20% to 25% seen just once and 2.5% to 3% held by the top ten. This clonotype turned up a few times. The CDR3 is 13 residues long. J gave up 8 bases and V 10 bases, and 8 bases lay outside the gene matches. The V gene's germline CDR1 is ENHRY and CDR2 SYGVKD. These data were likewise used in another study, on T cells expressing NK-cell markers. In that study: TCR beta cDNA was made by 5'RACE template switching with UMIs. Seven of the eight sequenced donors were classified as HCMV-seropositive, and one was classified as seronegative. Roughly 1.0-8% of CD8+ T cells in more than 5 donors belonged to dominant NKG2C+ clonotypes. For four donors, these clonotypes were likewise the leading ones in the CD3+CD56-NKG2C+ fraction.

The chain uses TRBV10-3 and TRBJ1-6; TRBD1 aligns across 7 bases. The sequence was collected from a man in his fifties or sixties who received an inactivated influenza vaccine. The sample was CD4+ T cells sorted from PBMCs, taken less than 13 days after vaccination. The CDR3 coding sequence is TGTGCCACCACCCGGGACAGAGATTCACCCCTCCACTTT. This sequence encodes CATTRDRDSPLHF.